A single sample gave rise to the 11 T cell receptor beta chains below, sequenced in a study of T cells in Graves' hyperthyroidism and ophthalmopathy. RNA transcripts yielded amplified TCR beta CDR3 regions. First-round RT-PCR with HTBI primers amplified the TCR CDR3 region. One entry per CDR3 protein results from TCRdb running MiXCR on the multiplex PCR reads. The sample shows approximately 720,000 distinct CDR3 sequences, around 20% of them seen only once. The specimen sequenced was blood. The receptors stem from a woman aged 50 to 60 with Graves' hyperthyroidism that later progressed to Graves' ophthalmopathy.

The chain carries TRBV28 and TRBJ2-1; 8 positions match TRBD2. Germline V gives CDR1 MDHEN, CDR2 SYDVKM. The CDR3 spans 14 residues. The V and J ends lost 7 bases and 4 bases, in that order; junction bases with no gene match: 6. CDR3 residues: CASTKTSVYNEQFF. In DNA, the CDR3 is TGTGCCAGCACAAAGACTAGCGTATACAATGAGCAGTTCTTC.

Turning to this clonotype: The CDR3 ends on some other residue instead of the conserved phenylalanine or tryptophan, so this is likely a read error. The genes are TRBV2 and TRBJ1-5; TRBD1 matches at 7 bases. Per the germline V gene, CDR1 is SNHLY and CDR2 is FYNNEI. This CDR3 has 15 residues. V gave up 8 bases and J gave up 1 base; unmatched junction bases: 8. The CDR3 region has the DNA TGTGCCAGCTGCCCCGAGGGGGCGAGCAATCAGCCCCAGCATCTT. Its protein is CASCPEGASNQPQHL.

There are many counts of this clonotype. The genes are TRBV20-1 and TRBJ2-5, with D perhaps TRBD2 (5 bases). The CDR3 contains 14 residues. The germline CDR1 and CDR2 sequences are DFQATT and SNEGSKA (reference sequence). V was shortened by 6 bases and J by 5 bases, with 19 bases between the two germline ends. The CDR3, as DNA: TGCAGTGCCTCGTTCGGGTGGCTAGCCGAGACCCAGTACTTC. Translated, it gives CSASFGWLAETQYF.

This clonotype was counted at least ten times. The chain links TRBV3-1 to TRBJ1-2; D is undetermined. This CDR3 is 15 amino acids long. Germline assignment: CDR1 LGHDT and CDR2 YNNKEL (reference sequence). The germline V and J ends were trimmed by 0 bases and 10 bases, with 18 bases remaining between them. The CDR3 sequence is CASSQDARTQTAYTF. CDR3 coding DNA: TGTGCCAGCAGCCAAGACGCTAGAACCCAGACCGCCTACACCTTC.

In regard to this clonotype: Since a much larger clone is just one base distant, this may be a read error. V is TRBV12-3 or TRBV12-4 and J is TRBJ2-1, with 9 positions matching TRBD2. The CDR3 is made up of 18 amino acids. Unmatched junction bases numbered 14, after V lost 3 bases and J lost 5 bases. The CDR3 sequence: CASSFGRGGRFVHNEQFF. The DNA of the CDR3 is TGTGCCAGCAGTTTCGGGCGGGGGGGCAGATTTGTTCACAATGAGCAGTTCTTC.

In regard to this clonotype: A read error may explain this, as a much larger clone is one base away. This chain joins TRBV5-5 and TRBJ2-5; D is possibly TRBD2 (6 bases). The CDR3 runs to 14 residues. CDR1 and CDR2 from the germline V gene are SGHKS and YYEKEE (reference sequence). Here the CDR3 reads CASSLFGTGETRYF. The CDR3 bases are TGTGCCAGCAGCTTGTTCGGGACGGGAGAGACCCGGTACTTC.

This clonotype was seen at least ten times. The J gene is TRBJ1-1, the V gene TRBV3-1, with D maybe TRBD1 (6 bases). V was trimmed by 5 bases and J by 3 bases, leaving 13 bases between them. The CDR3 length is 14 residues. Germline loops: CDR1 LGHDT, CDR2 YNNKEL (reference sequence). The CDR3 protein is CASSLRGGYTEAFF. The CDR3 nucleotides are TGTGCCAGCAGCTTAAGGGGGGGTTACACTGAAGCTTTCTTT. Using reference TRBV3-1 and TRBJ1-1 for the parts outside the CDR3, the full variable domain is DTAVSQTPKYLVTQMGNDKSIKCEQNLGHDTMYWYKQDSKKFLKIMFSYNNKELIINETVPNRFSPKSPDKAHLNLHINSLELGDSAVYFCASSLRGGYTEAFFGQGTRLTVV.

The chain carries TRBV20-1 and TRBJ2-7, with 7 bases lining up with TRBD2. V lost 1 base and J lost 2; bases outside the gene matches: 8. The CDR3 runs 15 residues. Germline V lookup: CDR1 DFQATT, CDR2 SNEGSKA (reference sequence). The CDR3 loop reads CSARAEGGRAYEQYF. In DNA, the CDR3 is TGCAGTGCTAGAGCGGAGGGTGGGAGGGCCTACGAGCAGTACTTC.

V is TRBV25-1 and J is TRBJ1-4; TRBD1 matches 8 bases. V trimming: 6 bases; J trimming: 7 bases; junction bases outside the gene matches: 10. CDR1 is MGHDK, CDR2 SYGVNS, per germline. The CDR3 spans 15 residues. CDR3 sequence (DNA): TGTGCCAGCAGCCCGTTGGACAGGGAGGCTGAAAAACTGTTTTTT. Residues: CASSPLDREAEKLFF.

This clonotype came up many times. The J gene is TRBJ2-7, the V gene TRBV7-2; D ambiguous. The V end was cut by 0 bases, the J end by 5 bases, with 8 bases between. The CDR3 is made up of 13 amino acids. Germline-derived CDR1 and CDR2 are SGHTA and FQGNSA. The CDR3 spells CASSLAIGHEQYF. CDR3 DNA sequence: TGTGCCAGCAGCTTAGCGATCGGCCACGAGCAGTACTTC.

The chain recombines TRBV4-1 with TRBJ1-1, with D tentatively TRBD1 (6 bases). The germline V gene has CDR1 MGHRA and CDR2 YSYEKL. The ends were cut back, 0 bases at V and 10 bases at J, with 21 bases in the middle. The CDR3 is made up of 16 amino acids. CDR3 DNA sequence: TGCGCCAGCAGCCAAGATCTAGTAGGCCAGGGGACCGCAGCTTTCTTT. Translation gives CASSQDLVGQGTAAFF.